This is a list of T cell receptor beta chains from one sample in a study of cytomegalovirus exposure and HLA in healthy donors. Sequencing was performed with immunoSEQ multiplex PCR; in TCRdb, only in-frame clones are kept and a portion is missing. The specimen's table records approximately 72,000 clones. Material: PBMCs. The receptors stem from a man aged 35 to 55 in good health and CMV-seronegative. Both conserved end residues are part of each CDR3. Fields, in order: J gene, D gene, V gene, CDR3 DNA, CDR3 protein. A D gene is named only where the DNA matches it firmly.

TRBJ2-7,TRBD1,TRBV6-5,TGTGCCAGCAGTTTGGGCAGGGGGCAGGGGTACGAGCAGTACTTC,CASSLGRGQGYEQYF
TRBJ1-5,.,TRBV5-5,TGTGCCAGCAGCTTGGTGGCCGATAGCAATCAGCCCCAGCATTTT,CASSLVADSNQPQHF
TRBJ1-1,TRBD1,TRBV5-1,TGCGCCAGCAGCACGGAGACAGGGGTCACTGAAGCTTTCTTT,CASSTETGVTEAFF
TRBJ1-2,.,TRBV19,TGTGCCAGTAGTCCGGGTGGCTATGGCTACACCTTC,CASSPGGYGYTF
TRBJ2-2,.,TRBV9,TGTGCCAGCAGCGCGTCGCGGGGGACAATGAACACCGGGGAGCTGTTTTTT,CASSASRGTMNTGELFF
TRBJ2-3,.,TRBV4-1,TGCGCCAGCAGCCAAGATCATGAGAGGGTCCCAGATACGCAGTATTTT,CASSQDHERVPDTQYF
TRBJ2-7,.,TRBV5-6,TGTGCCAGCAGTTTCACAGGGAAGCGCGAGCAGTACTTC,CASSFTGKREQYF
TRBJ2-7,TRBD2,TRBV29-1,TGCAGCGTTGAGACCGTGGGTGGTAGCGGGAGCTTCTCCTACGAGCAGTACTTC,CSVETVGGSGSFSYEQYF
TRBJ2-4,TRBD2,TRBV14,TGTGCCAGCAGCCAAATAGCGGGACTAGCCAAAAACATTCAGTACTTC,CASSQIAGLAKNIQYF
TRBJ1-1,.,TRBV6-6,TGTGCCAGCAGTCGTCTCGGGAACACTGAAGCTTTCTTT,CASSRLGNTEAFF
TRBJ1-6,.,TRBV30,TGTGCCTGGAGTGTACGGGGGGATTATAATTCACCCCTCCACTTT,CAWSVRGDYNSPLHF
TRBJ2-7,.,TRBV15,TGTGCCACCAGTCAGGGGCCCACTCCCTACGAGCAGTACTTC,CATSQGPTPYEQYF
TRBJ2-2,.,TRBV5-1,TGCGCCAGCAGCGGGCAGGGGCCACCGAACACCGGGGAGCTGTTTTTT,CASSGQGPPNTGELFF
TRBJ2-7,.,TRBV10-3,TGTGCCATCAGTGAGAAAGGGGTGGGCGAGCAGTACTTC,CAISEKGVGEQYF
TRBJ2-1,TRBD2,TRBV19,TGTGCCAGTAGTTCTCGGCGGGGGGGTTACAATGAGCAGTTCTTC,CASSSRRGGYNEQFF
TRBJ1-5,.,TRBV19,TGTGCCAGTAGTATAGCACTTCCTCGGTTTTCGGGACAATATAGCAATCAGCCCCAGCATTTT,CASSIALPRFSGQYSNQPQHF
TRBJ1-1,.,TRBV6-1,TGTGCCAGCAGTGAATTAGGCGGAGACAGCAGAGAAGCTTTCTTT,CASSELGGDSREAFF
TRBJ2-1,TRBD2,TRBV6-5,TGTGCCAGCAGTAGACCTAGCGGGGGAATAAATGAGCAGTTCTTC,CASSRPSGGINEQFF
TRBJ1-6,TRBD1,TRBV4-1,TGCGCCAGCAGCCAGTCAGGGGGGTCCTATAATTCACCCCTCCACTTT,CASSQSGGSYNSPLHF
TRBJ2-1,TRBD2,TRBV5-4,TGTGCCAGCAGCTTGGTATCGCGGGGGGGCTACAATGAGCAGTTCTTC,CASSLVSRGGYNEQFF
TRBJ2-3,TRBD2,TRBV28,TGTGCCAGCAGTTTAGGCGGGGGGGCCACAGATACGCAGTATTTT,CASSLGGGATDTQYF
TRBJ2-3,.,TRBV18,TGTGCCAGCTCACCACCGTCTGATAGCCTCGGTACGCAGTATTTT,CASSPPSDSLGTQYF
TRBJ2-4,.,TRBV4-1,TGCGCCAGCAGCCAAGATATTCAGGGATTTACCAAAAACATTCAGTACTTC,CASSQDIQGFTKNIQYF
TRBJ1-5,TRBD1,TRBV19,TGTGCCAGTAGTATGGTAGGACAGGGGGCTAATCAGCCCCAGCATTTT,CASSMVGQGANQPQHF
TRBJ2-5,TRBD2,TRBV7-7,TGTGCTGTAGCGGGGGGGGTTTTGGAGACCCAGTACTTC,CAVAGGVLETQYF
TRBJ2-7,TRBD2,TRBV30,TGTGCCTGGAGTCTAGCGGGGGGTGGATTCGAGCAGTACTTC,CAWSLAGGGFEQYF
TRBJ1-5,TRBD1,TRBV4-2,TGTGCCAGCAGCCAAGGACAGGGGGAGCAGCCCCAGCATTTT,CASSQGQGEQPQHF
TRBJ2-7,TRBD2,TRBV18,TGTGCCAGCTCACCCCCTGGGACTAGCGGCCCCTACGAGCAGTACTTC,CASSPPGTSGPYEQYF
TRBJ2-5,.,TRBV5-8,TGTGCCAGCAGCTTGTTCGGGACTGAGTACCAAGAGACCCAGTACTTC,CASSLFGTEYQETQYF
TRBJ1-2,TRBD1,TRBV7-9,TGTGCCAGCAGCTCGAAACGGGCAGGGGGCCAAGGTTATGGCTACACCTTC,CASSSKRAGGQGYGYTF
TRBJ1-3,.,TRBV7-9,TGTGCCAGCAGCTTGGACATTTTCTCTGGAAACACCATATATTTT,CASSLDIFSGNTIYF
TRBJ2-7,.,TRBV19,TGTGCCAGTAGTGACCTGCGGGAACTCGGAGCCTACGAGCAGTACTTC,CASSDLRELGAYEQYF
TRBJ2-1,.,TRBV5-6,TGTGCCAGCAGCACCCCACAGGGACCCTACAATGAGCAGTTCTTC,CASSTPQGPYNEQFF
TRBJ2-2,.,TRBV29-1,TGCAGCGTTGCGTCGGCCGGGGAGCTGTTTTTT,CSVASAGELFF
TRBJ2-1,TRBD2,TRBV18,TGTGCCAGCTCAACTAGCGGGGGGGCCAATGAGCAGTTCTTC,CASSTSGGANEQFF
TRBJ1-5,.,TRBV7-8,TGTGCCAGCAGCTTAGCGTGGGACCGGGACACCTATCAGCCCCAGCATTTT,CASSLAWDRDTYQPQHF
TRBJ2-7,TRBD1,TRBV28,TGTGCCAGCAGTTTATCTTCAGGGGGCAAGTACGAGCAGTACTTC,CASSLSSGGKYEQYF
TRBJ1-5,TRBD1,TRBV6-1,TGTGCCAGCAGTGACTACTCCCGGGACAGGGGGCAGCCCCAGCATTTT,CASSDYSRDRGQPQHF
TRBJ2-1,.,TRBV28,TGTGCCAGCAGTTTAAGACAGCGCGAGCAGTTCTTC,CASSLRQREQFF
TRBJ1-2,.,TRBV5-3,TGTGCCAGAAGGAGGTGGCAGGGGAAAGGAAACTATGGCTACACCTTC,CARRRWQGKGNYGYTF
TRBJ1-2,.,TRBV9,TGTGCCAGCAGCGCCCGGGACATCGAAAACTATGGCTACACCTTC,CASSARDIENYGYTF
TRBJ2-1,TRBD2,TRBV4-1,TGCGCCAGCAGCCAAACGACTAGCAACTACAATGAGCAGTTCTTC,CASSQTTSNYNEQFF
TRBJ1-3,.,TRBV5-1,TGCGCCAGCAGCTTGGACGGCTCTGGAAACACCATATATTTT,CASSLDGSGNTIYF
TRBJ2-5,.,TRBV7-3,TGTGCCAGCAGCTTAGGCAGGGGATGGGTGCAAGAGACCCAGTACTTC,CASSLGRGWVQETQYF
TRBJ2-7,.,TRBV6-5,TGTGCCAGCAAAAACCCGGGTTACGAGCAGTACTTC,CASKNPGYEQYF